These T cell receptor beta chains were read from a single sample in a study of vaccination and CD4 T cells after COVID-19. TCRdb fed the PCR reads into MiXCR, producing one record per CDR3 protein. The sample has roughly 25,000 distinct CDR3 sequences, more than 30% seen once. What these receptors recognize is not known. The sequenced sample was CD4+ T cells from blood, cultured in vitro, obtained about 7 months after SARS-CoV-2 vaccination. The receptors shown here come from a human donor who had recovered from COVID-19. CDR3s leave out the opening cysteine and the closing phenylalanine or tryptophan.

>TRBJ2-5|TRBV4-3
ASSQGTSVPTQY
>TRBJ2-5|TRBV20-1
SARVVEETQY
>TRBJ2-7|TRBV20-1
SARKAGDPRRYEQY
>TRBJ2-7|TRBV27
ASSLSGFQGSEY
>TRBJ2-5|TRBV21-1
ASSKRDWQEQETQY
>TRBJ2-5|TRBV6-5
ASSFRDRVQETQY
>TRBJ1-2|TRBV7-9
ASTGTRPNYGYT
>TRBJ1-1|TRBV28
ASSPHTNTEAF
>TRBJ2-1|TRBV18
ASSPGGNYNEQF
>TRBJ2-7|TRBV24-1
ATSPSGSYNEQY
>TRBJ2-7|TRBV28
ASIQRGKLYEQY
>TRBJ2-3|TRBV7-6
ASSQSRTGIPTDTQY
>TRBJ2-5|TRBV28
ASSSGLAGESIRLETQY
>TRBJ2-1|TRBV20-1
SARSTQGTSGYNEQF
>TRBJ2-1|TRBV10-3
AISAHGDNEQF
>TRBJ1-5|TRBV28
ASSFTAGNQPQH
>TRBJ2-5|TRBV20-1
SATPTGDQETQY
>TRBJ1-1|TRBV20-1
SARGNNWDTEAF
>TRBJ2-7|TRBV29-1
SVARGQASYEQY
>TRBJ2-3|TRBV6-1
ASSVEAPDTQY
>TRBJ2-3|TRBV20-1
SAWTSGGTDTQY
>TRBJ2-1|TRBV20-1
SAGPRALNEQF
>TRBJ2-4|TRBV6-2/TRBV6-3
ASSSPPSGRVDIQY
>TRBJ2-7|TRBV7-8
ASSHGGLASSYEQY
>TRBJ2-2|TRBV20-1
SARGTSGRAIDNTGELF
>TRBJ1-2|TRBV6-2/TRBV6-3
ASSYRQTGRHGYT
>TRBJ2-1|TRBV7-3
ASSLGQTYNEQF
>TRBJ2-5|TRBV20-1
SAKRTARETQY
>TRBJ2-3|TRBV7-8
ASSLRGDTSPDTQY
>TRBJ2-3|TRBV4-3
ASSHKLAGGADTQY
>TRBJ2-4|TRBV7-8
ASSSGPDRTVNIQY
>TRBJ2-3|TRBV7-2
ASSSTPGQGAGY
>TRBJ2-5|TRBV20-1
SAPDRRGGETQY
>TRBJ2-2|TRBV7-3
ASAGGLAPTGELF